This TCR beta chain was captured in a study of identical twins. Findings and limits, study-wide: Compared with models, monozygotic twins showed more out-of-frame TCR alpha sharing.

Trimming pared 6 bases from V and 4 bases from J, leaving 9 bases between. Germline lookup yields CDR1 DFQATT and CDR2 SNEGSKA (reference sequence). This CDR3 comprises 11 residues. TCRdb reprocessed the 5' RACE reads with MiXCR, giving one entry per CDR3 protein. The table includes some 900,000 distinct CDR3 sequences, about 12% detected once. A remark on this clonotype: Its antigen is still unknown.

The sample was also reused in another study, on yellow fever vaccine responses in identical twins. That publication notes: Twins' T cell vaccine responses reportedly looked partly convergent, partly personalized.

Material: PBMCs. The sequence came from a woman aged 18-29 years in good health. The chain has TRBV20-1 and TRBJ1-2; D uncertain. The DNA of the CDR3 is TGCAGTGCAGAGTTTCGCTATGGCTACACCTTC. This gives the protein CSAEFRYGYTF.